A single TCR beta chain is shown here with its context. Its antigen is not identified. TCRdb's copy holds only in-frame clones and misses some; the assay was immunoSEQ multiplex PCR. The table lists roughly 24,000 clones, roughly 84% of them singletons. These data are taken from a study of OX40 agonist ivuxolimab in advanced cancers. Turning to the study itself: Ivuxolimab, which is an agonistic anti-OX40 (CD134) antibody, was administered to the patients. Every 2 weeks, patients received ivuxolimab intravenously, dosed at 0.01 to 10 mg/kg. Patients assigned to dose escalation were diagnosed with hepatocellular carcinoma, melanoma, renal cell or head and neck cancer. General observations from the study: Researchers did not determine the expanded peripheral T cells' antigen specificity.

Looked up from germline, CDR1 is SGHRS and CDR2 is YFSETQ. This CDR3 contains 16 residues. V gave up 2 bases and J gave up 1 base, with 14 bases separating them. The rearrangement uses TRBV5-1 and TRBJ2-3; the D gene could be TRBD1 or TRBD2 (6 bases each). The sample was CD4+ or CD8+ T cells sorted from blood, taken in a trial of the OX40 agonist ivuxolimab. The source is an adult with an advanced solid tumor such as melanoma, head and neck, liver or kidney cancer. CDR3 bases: TGCGCCAGCAGCTTTATGAGAGGGGGGCGCACAGATACGCAGTATTTT. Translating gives CASSFMRGGRTDTQYF. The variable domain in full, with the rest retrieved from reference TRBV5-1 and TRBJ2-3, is KAGVTQTPRYLIKTRGQQVTLSCSPISGHRSVSWYQQTPGQGLQFLFEYFSETQRNKGNFPGRFSGRQFSNSRSEMNVSTLELGDSALYLCASSFMRGGRTDTQYFGPGTRLTVL.